This TCR beta chain comes out of a study of T-cell memory formation after mild COVID-19. Study summary: TCR clustering was largely donor specific.

The CDR3 consists of 15 residues. V lost 3 bases to trimming and J lost 6 bases; unmatched junction nucleotides: 8. A 5'RACE reaction primed in the constant segment made cDNA libraries of TCR alpha and TCR beta, and these carried sample barcodes and UMIs. MiXCR, applied by TCRdb to the 5' RACE reads, yields one record per CDR3 protein. The data contain around 110,000 distinct CDR3 sequences, approximately 13% of them singletons. Turning to this clonotype: Its antigen is unidentified.

Regarding the study as a whole: CD4+ bias marked clones expanding day 15 to 37, unlike balanced contracting clones. CD4+ clones that contracted lay mainly in CM and EM; CD8+ ones lay in EMRA.

This chain joins TRBV12-3 or TRBV12-4 and TRBJ2-3, with 8 bases aligning to TRBD1. Sequencing used PBMCs or a T cell subset sorted from them (not recorded which). The sequence was collected from an adult woman who had mild COVID-19 (a few samples of this study predate the infection). Cell type and time point are not known. Here the CDR3 reads CASSFSDRGRDTQYF. The CDR3 nucleotides are TGTGCCAGCAGTTTCTCTGACAGGGGAAGGGATACGCAGTATTTT.